The entry that follows covers one T cell receptor beta chain sequence. The data were obtained in a study of TIL therapy for anti-PD-1-resistant metastatic lung cancer. V was cut by 1 base and J by 4 bases, with 10 bases left in between. Germline values: CDR1 SGHTA, CDR2 FQGTGA. This CDR3 spans 15 amino acids. Described time point: pre-treatment sample, taken before nivolumab and TIL therapy. The immunoSEQ assay was v3. Assay used: immunoSEQ multiplex PCR; TCRdb lists only in-frame clones, some missing. Of tens of thousands of clones in the sample, just over 85% were seen once. The V and J genes are TRBV7-3 and TRBJ2-2, with a tentative D call TRBD1 (6 bases). Sample: blood, taken at baseline. This sequence was found in a person aged 30 to 80 with non-small cell lung cancer. The CDR3 sequence is CASSLSLRGTGELFF. CDR3 coding DNA: TGTGCCAGCAGCTTAAGCCTCAGGGGCACCGGGGAGCTGTTTTTT.